This record looks at one T cell receptor (beta chain) sequence and its context. Its antigen is still unknown. This entry is derived from a study of beta chain features in type 1 diabetes. About the study: All samples combined gave 107,917,701 sorted cells for examination. Overall study findings and caveats: Using cDNA template may skew counts toward highly expressing activated cells. Shorter TCRB CDR3s, moderately but significantly so, were found in Type 1 diabetes patients in all four CD4+ subsets.

Of the isolated RNA, all was reverse transcribed, and so the sequenced material was expressed TCRB transcripts. The data were produced by immunoSEQ multiplex PCR, yet TCRdb's version contains in-frame clones alone and is incomplete. Seen here are about 150,000 clones, approximately 10% observed once, and the top ten hold around 0.5%. Cells sorted by CD45RO/CCR7/CD25/CD127/CD95/CD27 comprised CD4+ naive, central memory, regulatory and stem cell-like memory cells. V was trimmed by 5 bases and J by 3 bases, leaving 11 bases between them. In germline, CDR1 is SGHTA, CDR2 FQGNSA. The CDR3 totals 14 residues.

Sequences were obtained from central memory CD4+ T cells from blood. This receptor was identified in a man aged 30 to 39 with type 1 diabetes. V gene TRBV7-2 combines with J gene TRBJ1-3; TRBD1 might be the D (6 bases). The CDR3 spells CASSVNRDGNTIYF. The CDR3 nucleotides are TGTGCCAGCAGCGTAAACAGGGATGGAAACACCATATATTTT.